This TCR beta chain originates from a study of T cell responses to AZD1222 COVID-19 vaccine (dated by TCRdb to the early 2020s). A note on the overall study: AZD1222 recipients whose second dose came at about 4 weeks and those whose second dose came at about 12 weeks were combined into one group, since spike-specific TCR depth and breadth did not differ between the two schedules. Trial participants were enrolled by age into 18-55, 56-69 and 70-plus year subgroups, with approximately 150, 30 and 60 TCR-sequenced participants respectively. TCR sequencing covered more than 230 trial participants: 207 given two doses of AZD1222 and approximately 26 given two doses of MenACWY control vaccine. Paper-wide results and their limitations: Reportedly, almost half of the unique spike-specific TCRs recognized epitopes lying outside the regions that are mutated in the B.1.351 and B.1.1.7 variants. The 56-69-year group was small, and its depth increase did not reach significance, likely because of low power. Spike-specific TCR breadth and depth rose significantly after two AZD1222 doses compared with day 0 and with MenACWY recipients. Most participants were white British and females outnumbered males, and the authors suggested that clonal diversity may have been underestimated. Conclusions about previously exposed vaccinees were limited because only 5 or 6 AZD1222 recipients were SARS-CoV-2 seropositive at baseline. Vaccine-associated CD4 TCRs spanned the whole spike protein, with dominant responses in regions 160-218 and 743-854. No day 14 peak-response samples were available, so repertoires were characterized only after the peak T cell response.

Remarks on this clone: Its specific antigen is unknown. No base quality information exists; no much larger clone differs at one position.

The CDR3 regions of human TCRbeta chains were analyzed by immunosequencing. Processing in the source paper ran as follows. TCRs in the repertoires were compared against a reference library of SARS-CoV-2-specific TCRs that had been generated with the MIRA antigen-specificity platform. Breadth was defined as the fraction of unique TCRs that were SARS-CoV-2-associated, and depth was defined as the fraction of total T cells that were SARS-CoV-2-associated. Using the MIRA data, each spike-specific TCR was mapped to the spike region that the TCR reacts to and placed in a CD4 or CD8 class. Log10-transformed breadth and depth values were compared by one-way ANOVA with Sidak's multiple comparisons tests. Held by TCRdb, this immuneACCESS table contains in-frame sequences only and omits some clones. Under half of the omission traces to an unresolved V gene where checked; the cause of the rest is unknown. The V and J calls and clone size come from that table; D and trimming were worked out from the DNA. The sample records around 140,000 clones, roughly 90% of which are singletons. 1.6% of the sample lies in the top ten.

The sample's time point label is to be understood as: baseline before first vaccination. Vaccinee samples came from UK trials COV001 and COV002, including a single-blind randomized controlled phase 2/3 trial of AZD1222 (ChAdOx1 nCoV-19) in healthy adults. For TCRbeta chain sequencing, PBMC samples from trial participants were taken at day 0 and at day 28 after the second dose. The germline V gene yields MGHDK for CDR1 and SYGVNS for CDR2. Trimming takes 3 bases from V and 8 bases from J, and the germline ends sit 10 bases apart. The CDR3 sequence holds 12 residues, the cysteine and phenylalanine included. The only DNA kept is the CDR3, 36 bases in frame from the first base.

The V gene is TRBV25-1 and the J gene is TRBJ1-2; no D gene is confidently identified. The sequence was obtained from an adult in good health. Specimen: peripheral blood, collected on day 0 of AZD1222 vaccination. The nucleotides read TGTGCCAGCAGTGAGGCCGTGCTCGGCTACACCTTC. This yields the protein CASSEAVLGYTF.